A single sample gave rise to the 9 T cell receptor beta chains below, sequenced in a study of CD8+CD57+ T cells in acquired aplastic anemia. Genomic DNA, the template, was used for profiling of the TCR beta VDJ and CDR3. TCRdb re-derived calls from the reads in MiXCR, one entry per CDR3 protein. The sample has about 81,000 distinct CDR3 sequences; 40% to 50% are singletons. The material sequenced was sorted CD4+, CD8+, or CD8+CD57+ T cells (not recorded which) from PBMCs. These receptors originate from a human donor in good health, serving as a control.

This clonotype was found many times. The chain uses TRBV5-1 and TRBJ1-1; weak D call: TRBD1 (6 bases). The CDR3 extends over 17 amino acids. V dropped 0 bases and J dropped 4 bases, with 19 bases sitting between them. The germline CDR1 and CDR2 sequences are SGHRS and YFSETQ. CDR3 sequence: CASSLGSRGPTGTEAFF. The CDR3, as DNA: TGCGCCAGCAGCTTGGGTTCCAGGGGTCCGACAGGCACTGAAGCTTTCTTT. Combining the CDR3 with reference TRBV5-1 and TRBJ1-1 gives the whole variable domain KAGVTQTPRYLIKTRGQQVTLSCSPISGHRSVSWYQQTPGQGLQFLFEYFSETQRNKGNFPGRFSGRQFSNSRSEMNVSTLELGDSALYLCASSLGSRGPTGTEAFFGQGTRLTVV.

The CDR3: CATSRKWGASSTDTQYF. In DNA, the CDR3 is TGTGCCACCAGCAGAAAGTGGGGTGCCTCTAGCACAGATACGCAGTATTTT. The chain joins TRBV15 to TRBJ2-3; no clear D. Germline assignment: CDR1 LNHNV and CDR2 YYDKDF (reference sequence). The CDR3 extends over 17 amino acids. The V end was cut by 2 bases, the J end by 0 bases, with 15 bases between.

This chain's CDR3 is CASSSRGYTEAFF. The CDR3 DNA reads as TGTGCCAGCAGCTCCAGGGGATACACTGAAGCTTTCTTT. The rearrangement uses TRBV6-4 and TRBJ1-1, with a tentative D call TRBD1 (6 bases). This CDR3 contains 13 residues. V lost 6 bases and J 3 bases, leaving 11 bases between the germline ends. Germline V gives CDR1 MRHNA, CDR2 SNTAGT.

This chain connects TRBV7-2 to TRBJ1-2; TRBD1 might be the D (5 bases). There are 15 residues in the CDR3. The germline gives CDR1 SGHTA, CDR2 FQGNSA. V dropped 3 bases and J dropped 1 base, with 12 bases sitting between them. The CDR3 nucleotides read TGTGCCAGCAGCTTCTCCCCCAGGGTTAACTATGGCTACACCTTC. This codes for CASSFSPRVNYGYTF.

This clonotype was observed a few times. The V gene is TRBV6-1, the J gene TRBJ1-1; no reliable D call. The CDR3 runs to 16 residues. Germline-derived CDR1 and CDR2 are MNHNS and SASEGT. V lost 5 bases, J lost 4 bases, and 20 bases lay in between. The CDR3 nucleotides are TGTGCCAGCAGTCTTAAAGGACGGTCGGCTATCACTGAAGCTTTCTTT. It yields the protein CASSLKGRSAITEAFF.

V and J are TRBV20-1 and TRBJ1-2; 10 positions agree with TRBD1. From germline, CDR1 is DFQATT and CDR2 SNEGSKA (reference sequence). The junction had 17 bases not matched to a gene; V was cut back by 0 bases and J by 4 bases. This CDR3 is built from 19 residues. The DNA of the CDR3 is TGCAGTGCTAGAGATCTTGTAGGGACAGGGGACGTCTCGAGCTATGGCTACACCTTC. This encodes CSARDLVGTGDVSSYGYTF.

The chain combines TRBV4-1 with TRBJ1-1; D gene unclear. V lost 0 bases and J lost 3, with 14 bases in between. Germline CDR1 is MGHRA and CDR2 is YSYEKL. This CDR3 contains 16 residues. CDR3 region: CASSQDLREWYTEAFF. The CDR3 DNA follows: TGCGCCAGCAGCCAAGATTTAAGGGAATGGTACACTGAAGCTTTCTTT.

With respect to this clonotype: A much larger clone sits a single nucleotide away, making a read error possible. The V and J genes are TRBV20-1 and TRBJ1-5; D is uncertain. Looked up from germline, CDR1 is DFQATT and CDR2 is SNEGSKA (reference sequence). This CDR3 region has 15 residues. V was pared by 6 bases and J by 2 bases, with 17 bases between. The CDR3 loop reads CSAATVNLGNQPQHF. CDR3 DNA sequence: TGCAGTGCGGCCACGGTCAATTTGGGCAATCAGCCCCAGCATTTT.

The CDR3: CSVDELYPEAFF. The CDR3, as DNA: TGCAGCGTTGACGAGCTGTACCCTGAAGCTTTCTTT. The rearrangement joins TRBV29-1 to TRBJ1-1, with unresolved D. Trimming stripped 3 bases from V and 6 bases from J, with 11 bases between. The CDR3 is 12 residues long. From germline, CDR1 is SQVTM and CDR2 ANQGSEA.